A single sample gave rise to the 3 T cell receptor beta chains below, sequenced in a study of resident and recirculating memory T cells in vitiligo. Using immunoSEQ multiplex PCR, the repertoire was profiled, and TCRdb retains in-frame clones only, with some absent. The table shows 40,000 to 50,000 clones, with around 90% occurring only once. The specimen was blood. These receptors originate from a male donor with vitiligo.

The CDR3 DNA sequence: TGTGCCAGCCAAACCGACAGGGCAAGTAGTTCACCCCTCCACTTT. Translation: CASQTDRASSSPLHF. The chain has TRBV6-4 and TRBJ1-6; 7 bases match TRBD1. Trimming at V came to 8 bases and at J to 9 bases, leaving 13 bases not matched to a gene. Germline V gene sequence: CDR1 MRHNA, CDR2 SNTAGT. The CDR3 covers 15 residues.

The genes are TRBV18 and TRBJ1-1, with D unclear. V lost 0 bases and J lost 6, with 11 bases in between. The CDR3 contains 14 residues. Germline V CDR1 and CDR2: KGHSH, LQKENI. The CDR3 bases are TGTGCCAGCTCACCACCGCGGGGTGGCCCTGAAGCTTTCTTT. Translating it yields CASSPPRGGPEAFF.

The rearrangement links TRBV9 to TRBJ2-3, with D possibly matching TRBD2 (7 bases). Trimming took off 3 bases at V and 3 bases at J, with 17 bases between the two ends. The CDR3 totals 16 residues. Germline V gives CDR1 SGDLS, CDR2 YYNGEE. The CDR3 region is CASSGERGGLTDTQYF. The CDR3 nucleotides are TGTGCCAGCAGCGGCGAAAGGGGGGGGTTAACAGATACGCAGTATTTT.